Described below is a single TCR beta chain sequence and its context. There were eight separate reactions per sample in which cDNA was made. The UMIs carried a 6-nucleotide sample barcode, and they were added by template switching. TCRdb re-called the 5' RACE reads, yielding one record per CDR3 amino acid sequence without DNA. The repertoire table contains about 350,000 distinct CDR3 sequences. This CDR3 comprises 11 residues. Germline V gene sequence: CDR1 SGHTA, CDR2 FQGNSA. Sampling involved one blood draw (roughly 2.4 ml) for every donor. Total RNA was isolated from whole blood without T cell sorting. This specimen belongs to a study of monozygotic twins with inflammatory bowel disease.

What was sequenced was blood. This chain uses TRBV7-2 with TRBJ2-5. The source of this sequence is a human donor with ulcerative colitis or Crohn's disease, or a healthy co-twin of an affected twin (not recorded which). The CDR3 here is CASRSGETQYF.